The 24 T cell receptor beta chains presented below share a single source sample, sequenced in a study of post-analysis software for immune sequencing data. Their antigen targets remain unknown. Notes on the study in general: Elevated frequency relative to controls characterized roughly 5 TRBV segments in patients, TRBV5-6, TRBV5-1 and TRBV20-1 among them.

Every TCR beta cDNA library bore unique molecular identifiers. TCRdb analysed the PCR reads with MiXCR anew, one entry per CDR3 protein. The repertoire has 150,000 to 200,000 distinct CDR3 sequences, approximately 31% of them found once; the top ten carry about 1.6%. Sequenced sample: blood. Source of these receptors: a girl under 18 with multiple sclerosis.

This clonotype showed up many times. The rearrangement joins TRBV7-6 to TRBJ2-1; no clear D gene. Germline CDR1 is SGHVS and CDR2 is FNYEAQ. This CDR3 comprises 14 residues. The germline V and J ends were trimmed by 5 bases and 9 bases, with 17 bases remaining between them. Written as DNA, the CDR3 is TGTGCCAGCAGCCCGCGAGGACGAGCCGGTGAGCAGTTCTTC. Residues: CASSPRGRAGEQFF.

This clonotype was detected a few times. The genes are TRBV12-3 or TRBV12-4 and TRBJ1-1, with D uncertain. The CDR3 loop spans 10 amino acids. V lost 10 bases and J lost 8, with 11 bases in between. The chain's CDR3 is CATREEEAFF. As DNA, the CDR3 is TGTGCCACCCGAGAGGAAGAAGCTTTCTTT.

Comments on this clonotype: Its ends do not fully match the called genes, so a read error is possible. This chain links TRBV7-9 with TRBJ2-7; 8 bases line up with TRBD1. Germline loops: CDR1 SEHNR, CDR2 FQNEAQ (reference sequence). This CDR3 comprises 14 residues. This CDR3 is CASRFGQGDEEQYF. The CDR3 coding sequence is TGTGCCAGCCGCTTCGGACAGGGTGATGAAGAGCAGTACTTC.

In its sample, this clonotype was seen many times. V usage is TRBV18 and J usage is TRBJ2-1; unclear D gene. Germline CDR1 and CDR2: KGHSH and LQKENI. CDR3 length: 14 residues. V lost 5 bases to trimming and J lost 0 bases, with 8 bases between them. The CDR3 sequence: CASSKSGSYNEQFF. CDR3 sequence (DNA): TGTGCCAGCTCAAAGAGTGGCTCCTACAATGAGCAGTTCTTC.

This clonotype was observed a handful of times. The CDR3 bases are TGCGCCAGCAGCCAGACCCCGGGGGCCAGAACTGAAGCTTTCTTT. Protein: CASSQTPGARTEAFF. The J gene is TRBJ1-1, the V gene TRBV5-1; the D gene is possibly TRBD1 (6 bases). Germline assignment: CDR1 SGHRS and CDR2 YFSETQ. Trimming cost V 4 bases and J 5 bases, with 18 bases left between them. This CDR3 has 15 amino acids.

This clonotype has more than one count but fewer than ten. J is TRBJ2-1 and V is TRBV5-1; the match to TRBD2 covers 10 bases. In germline, CDR1 is SGHRS, CDR2 YFSETQ. The CDR3 totals 16 residues. The junction had 3 bases not matched to a gene; V was cut back by 3 bases and J by 0 bases. CDR3 DNA sequence: TGCGCCAGCAGCTGGCCTAGCGGGAGCTCCTACAATGAGCAGTTCTTC. Its translation: CASSWPSGSSYNEQFF.

This clonotype was recorded many times. The chain has TRBV10-2 and TRBJ2-7; TRBD2 matches 7 bases. J lost 1 base, V lost 6 bases, and 6 bases had no gene match. Germline CDR1 WSHSY, CDR2 SAAADI. This CDR3 is 14 amino acids long. The CDR3 here is CASSLLARSYEQYF. The CDR3 region has the DNA TGCGCCAGCAGCTTACTAGCGAGGTCCTACGAGCAGTACTTC.

This clonotype was counted ten times or more. The genes are TRBV27 and TRBJ2-1; D might be TRBD1 (6 bases). Trimming stripped 5 bases from V and 10 bases from J, with 12 bases between. The CDR3 totals 12 residues. From germline, CDR1 is MNHEY and CDR2 SMNVEV (reference sequence). CDR3 protein: CASSPHGTEQFF. The CDR3 bases are TGTGCCAGCAGTCCTCACGGGACAGAGCAGTTCTTC.

This clonotype was seen ten or more times. V usage is TRBV5-6 and J usage is TRBJ2-1, with TRBD1 matching 8 bases. This CDR3 region has 15 residues. Trimming at V came to 0 bases and at J to 5 bases, leaving 4 bases not matched to a gene. Germline V lookup: CDR1 SGHDT, CDR2 YYEEEE. The CDR3 DNA follows: TGTGCCAGCAGCTTGGCCCACAGGGGGAACAATGAGCAGTTCTTC. Translating it yields CASSLAHRGNNEQFF.

This clonotype was seen many times. The V and J genes are TRBV12-3 or TRBV12-4 and TRBJ2-5; 7 positions agree with TRBD1. This CDR3 contains 15 residues. Trimming removed 5 bases from V and 4 bases from J; junction bases left unmatched: 10. For the CDR3, the DNA is TGTGCCAGCAGTATCCTGCTAGGGGGCGTAGAGACCCAGTACTTC. Translating it yields CASSILLGGVETQYF.

Remarks on this clonotype: A read error may be the cause here, since a much bigger clone is one base away. The chain uses TRBV20-1 and TRBJ2-3, with TRBD2 matching 11 bases. This CDR3 is built from 16 residues. CDR1 and CDR2 (germline): DFQATT, SNEGSKA (reference sequence). The CDR3 here is CSTYNILAGGTDTRYF. The CDR3 nucleotides read TGCAGCACATACAATATTCTAGCGGGGGGCACAGATACGCGGTATTTT.

At least ten counts were recorded for this clonotype. The rearrangement joins TRBV6-1 to TRBJ2-5; D gene uncertain. Per germline, CDR1 MNHNS and CDR2 SASEGT. V was shortened by 3 bases and J by 4 bases, with 3 bases between the two germline ends. This CDR3 is 11 amino acids long. Here the CDR3 DNA reads TGTGCCAGCAGTGACGTAGAGACCCAGTACTTC. Translation: CASSDVETQYF.

As for this clonotype: A clone one base away is much larger, so this may be a read error. The gene calls are TRBV20-1 and TRBJ2-5, with a tentative D call TRBD1 (6 bases). The germline V gene has CDR1 DFQATT and CDR2 SNEGSKA (reference sequence). This CDR3 is built from 13 residues. V lost 2 bases and J lost 4, with 11 bases in between. The CDR3 loop is CSARRTERETQYF. The CDR3 DNA is TGCAGTGCTAGACGGACAGAACGAGAGACCCAGTACTTC.

This clonotype was observed at least ten times. The chain employs TRBV5-1 and TRBJ1-1; 7 nucleotides line up with TRBD1. Germline loops: CDR1 SGHRS, CDR2 YFSETQ. J gave up 0 bases and V 5 bases, and 19 bases lay outside the gene matches. The CDR3 contains 19 residues. The CDR3 loop is CASRSVGQTVSKMNTEAFF. The DNA of the CDR3 is TGCGCCAGCAGGTCGGTGGGACAGACCGTAAGTAAGATGAACACTGAAGCTTTCTTT.

This clonotype has at least ten counts. This chain joins TRBV10-2 and TRBJ2-3, with 10 bases matching TRBD2. The length of the CDR3 is 15 residues. The V segment lost 6 bases and the J segment 3 bases; nucleotides outside the gene matches: 6. The germline gives CDR1 WSHSY, CDR2 SAAADI. The CDR3 bases are TGCGCCAGCAGCCCCCCTAGCGGGAGAACAGATACGCAGTATTTT. Translation: CASSPPSGRTDTQYF.

This clonotype was recorded many times. The V call is TRBV12-3 or TRBV12-4, the J call TRBJ1-1; 8 bases are shared with TRBD1. This CDR3 spans 14 amino acids. Trimming took 6 bases from V and 4 from J; bases not matched to a gene: 7. CDR3 nucleotide sequence: TGTGCCAGCAGACTGACAGGGGAGGGCACTGAAGCTTTCTTT. Translation: CASRLTGEGTEAFF.

The chain uses TRBV30 and TRBJ2-1, with D tentatively TRBD1 (5 bases). The CDR3 is 13 amino acids. Germline V gives CDR1 GTSNPN, CDR2 SVGIG (reference sequence). V lost 0 bases and J 7 bases, leaving 10 bases between the germline ends. In DNA form, the CDR3 reads TGTGCCTGGAGTGTGGGGCGGAAGAATGAGCAGTTCTTC. Amino acid sequence: CAWSVGRKNEQFF.

In this sample, this clonotype turned up a few times. The rearrangement uses TRBV6-1 and TRBJ2-6; possibly TRBD2 for D (5 bases). The V and J ends lost 6 bases and 1 base respectively, with 13 bases between them. Germline-derived CDR1 and CDR2 are MNHNS and SASEGT. The CDR3 is 16 residues long. The DNA for the CDR3 is TGTGCCAGCAGCCGATTCGGGGAATCTGGGGCCAACGTCCTGACTTTC. Residues: CASSRFGESGANVLTF.

In this sample, this clonotype turned up many times. This rearrangement joins TRBV20-1 to TRBJ1-2; unclear D gene. Germline V gives CDR1 DFQATT, CDR2 SNEGSKA (reference sequence). CDR3 size: 11 residues. V shed 3 bases and J shed 6 bases, with 8 bases lying between them. The CDR3 DNA sequence: TGCAGTGCTAGTCTTGGGGATGGCTACACCTTC. It codes for CSASLGDGYTF.

This clonotype was picked up one time. Sequence at one end of the junction differs from germline and may be a read error. V usage is TRBV5-1 and J usage is TRBJ2-7, with 10 positions matching TRBD2. CDR1 is SGHRS, CDR2 YFSETQ, per germline. CDR3 size: 16 residues. Here the CDR3 DNA reads TGCGCCAGCAGCCCCGGACTAGCGGTAGAACCCTACGAGCACTACTTC. Translation gives CASSPGLAVEPYEHYF.

In regard to this clonotype: This could be a read error, since a much larger clone is one nucleotide away. The chain carries TRBV10-3 and TRBJ2-5; D may correspond to TRBD1 or TRBD2 (5 bases each). This CDR3 has 15 residues. The germline V gene has CDR1 ENHRY and CDR2 SYGVKD. The CDR3 sequence is CTISDLTNWGETQYF. The DNA for the CDR3 is TGTACCATCAGTGACCTGACTAATTGGGGGGAGACCCAGTACTTC.

This clonotype is medium-sized. V gene TRBV27 combines with J gene TRBJ2-7; 9 bases are shared with TRBD2. Germline trimming cut 4 bases from V and 3 bases from J; bases unmatched to any gene: 7. Germline V gene sequence: CDR1 MNHEY, CDR2 SMNVEV (reference sequence). The CDR3 length is 15 residues. CDR3 residues: CASSYAGGPIYEQYF. The CDR3 DNA follows: TGTGCCAGCAGTTACGCGGGAGGGCCTATCTACGAGCAGTACTTC.

This clonotype was found many times. This sequence joins TRBV5-1 and TRBJ2-1; 7 bases are a match to TRBD1. The CDR3 length is 14 residues. J gave up 6 bases and V 4 bases, and 7 bases lay outside the gene matches. CDR1 SGHRS and CDR2 YFSETQ come from the germline V gene. The CDR3 protein is CASSSLQGLNEQFF. CDR3 DNA: TGCGCCAGCAGCAGCCTACAGGGGCTCAATGAGCAGTTCTTC.

Points on this clonotype: A much larger clone is a single base away; this may be a read error. This chain uses TRBV20-1 with TRBJ2-7, with D unclear. From germline, CDR1 is DFQATT and CDR2 SNEGSKA (reference sequence). The CDR3 spans 15 residues. The CDR3 bases are TGCAGTGCTAGTCTGGCGGCGCCGGCCGCCTACGAGCAGAACTTC. Protein product: CSASLAAPAAYEQNF.